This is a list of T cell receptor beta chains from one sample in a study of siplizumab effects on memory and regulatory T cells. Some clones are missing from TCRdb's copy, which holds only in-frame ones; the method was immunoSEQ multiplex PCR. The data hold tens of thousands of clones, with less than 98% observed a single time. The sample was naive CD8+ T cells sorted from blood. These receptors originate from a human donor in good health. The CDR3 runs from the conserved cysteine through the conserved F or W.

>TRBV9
CASSATGTGEQYF
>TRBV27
CASSLYGSGNTIYF
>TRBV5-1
CASSLGPGGTADTQYF
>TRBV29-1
CSVERAVSYNEQFF
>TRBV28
CASSSGTSGDNEQFF
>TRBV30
CASAGTVYNEQFF
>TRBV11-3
CASSFMGAGLAGEQFF
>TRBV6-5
CASSLQGHGYNEQFF
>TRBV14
CASSQGRTYEQYF
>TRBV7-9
CASSSPDRGSGANVLTF
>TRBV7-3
CASSQGLAGEDTQYF
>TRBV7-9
CASIPLEGVGYEQYF
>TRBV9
CASSGDLDNEQFF
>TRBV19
CASSSSWLEDYTF
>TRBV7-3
CASSLTQGSYEQYF
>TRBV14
CASSRRQYLSNQPQHF
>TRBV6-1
CASSEASLRDSLKNQHF
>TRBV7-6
CASSRGTGDYEQYF
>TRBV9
CASSPQPSYEQYF
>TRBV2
CASSDPFRQETYGYTF